This entry is about one T cell receptor beta chain. These data come from a study of blood T cells in healthy people across ages. A sample-barcoded 5' primer and a J-beta primer mix were used in a second PCR of roughly 6 to 11 cycles. MiXCR was run by TCRdb on the 5' RACE reads, yielding one entry per CDR3 protein. The table records 700,000 to 900,000 distinct CDR3 sequences, approximately 24% of them present only once. CDR1 SGDLS and CDR2 YYNGEE come from the germline V gene. V dropped 0 bases and J dropped 5; count of bases not matched to a gene: 7. The CDR3 contains 15 residues. A further study also used this sample, focusing on T cells of mothers and their children.

Sequencing was done on a sample of blood. The chain carries TRBV9 and TRBJ2-5; 7 bases are a match to TRBD2. The TCR comes from a boy aged 5-17 years in good health. The DNA of the CDR3 is TGTGCCAGCAGCGTAGAGGGACTAAAGGGGGAGACCCAGTACTTC. Its translation is CASSVEGLKGETQYF.